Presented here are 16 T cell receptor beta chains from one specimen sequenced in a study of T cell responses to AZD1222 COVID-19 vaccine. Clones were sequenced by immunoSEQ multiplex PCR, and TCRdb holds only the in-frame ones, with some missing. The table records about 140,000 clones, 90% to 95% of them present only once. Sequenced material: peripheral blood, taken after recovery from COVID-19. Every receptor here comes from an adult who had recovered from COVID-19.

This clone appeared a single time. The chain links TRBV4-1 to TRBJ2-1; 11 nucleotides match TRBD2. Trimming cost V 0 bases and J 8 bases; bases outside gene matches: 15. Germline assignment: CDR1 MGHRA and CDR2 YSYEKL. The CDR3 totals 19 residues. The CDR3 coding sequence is TGCGCCAGCAGCCAAGATACACTAGCGGGAGTCCCGGTTCTCTATGAGCAGTTCTTC. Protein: CASSQDTLAGVPVLYEQFF.

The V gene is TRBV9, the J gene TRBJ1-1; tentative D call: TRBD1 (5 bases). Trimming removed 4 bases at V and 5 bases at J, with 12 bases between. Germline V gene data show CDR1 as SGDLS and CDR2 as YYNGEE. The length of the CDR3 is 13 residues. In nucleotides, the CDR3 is TGTGCCAGCAGCCCACCCGGGGGAACTGAAGCTTTCTTT. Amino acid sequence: CASSPPGGTEAFF.

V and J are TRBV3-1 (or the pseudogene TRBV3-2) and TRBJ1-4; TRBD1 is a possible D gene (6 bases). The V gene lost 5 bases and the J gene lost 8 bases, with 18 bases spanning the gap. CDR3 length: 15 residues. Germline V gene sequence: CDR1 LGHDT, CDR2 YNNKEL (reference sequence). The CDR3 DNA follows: TGTGCCAGCAGCATCCGACAGGTAGTAGAAGAAAAACTGTTTTTT. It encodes CASSIRQVVEEKLFF.

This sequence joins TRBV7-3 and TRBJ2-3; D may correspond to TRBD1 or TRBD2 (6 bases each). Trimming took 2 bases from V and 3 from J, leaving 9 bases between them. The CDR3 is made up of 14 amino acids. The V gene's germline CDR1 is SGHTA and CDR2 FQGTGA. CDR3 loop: CASSLGGLTDTQYF. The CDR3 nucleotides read TGTGCCAGCAGCTTAGGGGGGCTTACAGATACGCAGTATTTT. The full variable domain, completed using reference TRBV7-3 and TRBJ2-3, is GAGVSQTPSNKVTEKGKYVELRCDPISGHTALYWYRQSLGQGPEFLIYFQGTGAADDSGLPNDRFFAVRPEGSVSTLKIQRTERGDSAVYLCASSLGGLTDTQYFGPGTRLTVL.

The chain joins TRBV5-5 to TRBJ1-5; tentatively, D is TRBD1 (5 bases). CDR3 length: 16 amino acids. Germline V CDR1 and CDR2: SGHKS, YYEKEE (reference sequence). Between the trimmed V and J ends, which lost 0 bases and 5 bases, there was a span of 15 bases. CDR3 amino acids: CASSLGLGTDYQPQHF. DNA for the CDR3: TGTGCCAGCAGCTTGGGGCTCGGGACGGATTATCAGCCCCAGCATTTT.

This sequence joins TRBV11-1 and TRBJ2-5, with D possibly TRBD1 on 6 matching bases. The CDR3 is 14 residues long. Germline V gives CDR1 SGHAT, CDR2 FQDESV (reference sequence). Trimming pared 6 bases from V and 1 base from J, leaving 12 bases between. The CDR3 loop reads CASREGQSQETQYF. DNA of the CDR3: TGTGCCAGCAGGGAAGGACAGTCCCAAGAGACCCAGTACTTC.

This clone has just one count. CDR3 sequence reads: CASSVPRDRAYTGELFF. The CDR3 nucleotides are TGTGCCAGCAGCGTTCCCCGGGACAGGGCCTACACCGGGGAGCTGTTTTTT. The genes are TRBV9 and TRBJ2-2; TRBD1 matches at 9 bases. V dropped 2 bases and J dropped 3; count of bases not matched to a gene: 8. The germline CDR1 and CDR2 sequences are SGDLS and YYNGEE. The CDR3 extends over 17 amino acids.

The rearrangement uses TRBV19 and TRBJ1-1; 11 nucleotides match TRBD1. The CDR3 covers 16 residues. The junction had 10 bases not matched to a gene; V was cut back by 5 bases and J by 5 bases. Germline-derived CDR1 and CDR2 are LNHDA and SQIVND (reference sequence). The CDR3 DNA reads TGTGCCAGTAGTTTTGGACAGGGGGCTGGGGTTACTGAAGCTTTCTTT. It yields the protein CASSFGQGAGVTEAFF.

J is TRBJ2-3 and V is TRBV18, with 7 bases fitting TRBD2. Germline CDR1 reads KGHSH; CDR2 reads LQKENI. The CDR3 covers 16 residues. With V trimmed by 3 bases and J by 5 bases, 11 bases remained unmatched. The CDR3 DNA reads TGTGCCAGCTCACCCCTCCCTGCGGGAGTGGGAGATACGCAGTATTTT. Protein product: CASSPLPAGVGDTQYF. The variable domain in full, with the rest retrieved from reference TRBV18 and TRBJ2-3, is NAGVMQNPRHLVRRRGQEARLRCSPMKGHSHVYWYRQLPEEGLKFMVYLQKENIIDESGMPKERFSAEFPKEGPSILRIQQVVRGDSAAYFCASSPLPAGVGDTQYFGPGTRLTVL.

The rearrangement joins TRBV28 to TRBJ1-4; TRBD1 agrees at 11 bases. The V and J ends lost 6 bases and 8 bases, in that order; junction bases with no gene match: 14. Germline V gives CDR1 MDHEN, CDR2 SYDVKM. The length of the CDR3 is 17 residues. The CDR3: CASSLGQGAPLIEKLFF. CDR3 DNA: TGTGCCAGCAGCCTCGGACAGGGGGCGCCCCTTATAGAAAAACTGTTTTTT. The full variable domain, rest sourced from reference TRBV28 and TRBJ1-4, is DVKVTQSSRYLVKRTGEKVFLECVQDMDHENMFWYRQDPGLGLRLIYFSYDVKMKEKGDIPEGYSVSREKKERFSLILESASTNQTSMYLCASSLGQGAPLIEKLFFGSGTQLSVL.

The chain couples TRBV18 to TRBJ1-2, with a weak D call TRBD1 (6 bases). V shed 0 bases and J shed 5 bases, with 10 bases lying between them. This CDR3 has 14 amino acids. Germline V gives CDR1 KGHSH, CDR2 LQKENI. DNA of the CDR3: TGTGCCAGCTCACCACCGGCGACAGGTTATGGCTACACCTTC. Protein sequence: CASSPPATGYGYTF.

The DNA for the CDR3 is TGCGCCAGCAGCCTATTGACAGGGGGCGCCTGGTACACTGAAGCTTTCTTT. Translating gives CASSLLTGGAWYTEAFF. This chain joins TRBV5-1 and TRBJ1-1; 10 positions match TRBD1. The trim removed 4 bases at V and 3 bases at J, leaving 12 bases unmatched. The length of the CDR3 is 17 residues. Looked up from germline, CDR1 is SGHRS and CDR2 is YFSETQ.

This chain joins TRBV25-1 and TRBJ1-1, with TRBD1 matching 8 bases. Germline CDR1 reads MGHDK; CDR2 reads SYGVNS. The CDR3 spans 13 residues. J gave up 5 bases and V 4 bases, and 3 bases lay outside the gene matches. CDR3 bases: TGTGCCAGCAGTGGGACAGGGATGACTGAAGCTTTCTTT. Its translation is CASSGTGMTEAFF.

In nucleotides, the CDR3 is TGTGCCAGCAGCTCCCTATACACAGATACGCAGTATTTT. This translates into CASSSLYTDTQYF. The V call is TRBV7-3, the J call TRBJ2-3, with D unclear. V gave up 4 bases and J gave up 2 bases, with 7 bases separating them. The CDR3 is made up of 13 amino acids. Germline V gene sequence: CDR1 SGHTA, CDR2 FQGTGA.

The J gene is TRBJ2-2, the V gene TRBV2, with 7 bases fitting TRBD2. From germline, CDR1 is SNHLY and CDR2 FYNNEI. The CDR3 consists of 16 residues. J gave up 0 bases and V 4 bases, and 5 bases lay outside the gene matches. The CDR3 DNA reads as TGTGCCAGCAGTGGGACTAGTCCTACGAACACCGGGGAGCTGTTTTTT. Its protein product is CASSGTSPTNTGELFF.

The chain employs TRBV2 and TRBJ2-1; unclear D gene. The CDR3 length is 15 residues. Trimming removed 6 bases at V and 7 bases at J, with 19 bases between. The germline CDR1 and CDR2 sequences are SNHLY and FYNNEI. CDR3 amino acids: CASRGRRSLGNEQFF. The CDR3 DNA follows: TGTGCCAGCAGGGGTAGGCGAAGCTTAGGGAATGAGCAGTTCTTC.